This T cell receptor beta chain emerged from a study of blood T cell repertoires in COVID-19. Study as a whole: There were acute and convalescent COVID-19 samples, and they came from the United States, Italy and Spain. Nucleic acid was either cDNA or gDNA, and it came from T cells, B-cell-depleted T cells, or PBMCs.

Germline loops: CDR1 SGDLS, CDR2 YYNGEE. The CDR3 has 13 residues. Trimming removed 7 bases from V and 2 bases from J, with 10 bases in between. In the source study's methods: For nucleated cells, counts were estimated from reference gene primer amplification. Profiled with immunoSEQ multiplex PCR; TCRdb holds only in-frame clones, not every one. V and J calls and clone size are those listed in that table; D and trimming were worked out from the DNA. The data show about 130,000 clones, 81% seen once. The receptor comes from a woman between 50 and 59 years old with acute or convalescent COVID-19. This sequence joins TRBV9 and TRBJ2-1; D might be TRBD2 (6 bases). Sequences were obtained from peripheral blood. The CDR3 loop reads CASLGLPYNEQFF. CDR3 DNA sequence: TGTGCCAGCTTAGGACTACCCTACAATGAGCAGTTCTTC.